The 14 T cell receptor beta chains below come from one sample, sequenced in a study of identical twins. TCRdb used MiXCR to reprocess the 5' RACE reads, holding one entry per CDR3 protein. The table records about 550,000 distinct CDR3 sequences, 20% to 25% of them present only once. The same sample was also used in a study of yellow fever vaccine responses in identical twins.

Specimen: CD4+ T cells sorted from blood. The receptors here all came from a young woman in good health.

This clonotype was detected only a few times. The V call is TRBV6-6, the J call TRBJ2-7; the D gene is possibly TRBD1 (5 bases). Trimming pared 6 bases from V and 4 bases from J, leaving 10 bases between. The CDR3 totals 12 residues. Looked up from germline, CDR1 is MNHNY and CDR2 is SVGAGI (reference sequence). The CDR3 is CASRRGQYEQYF. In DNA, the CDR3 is TGTGCCAGCAGACGAGGACAATACGAGCAGTACTTC.

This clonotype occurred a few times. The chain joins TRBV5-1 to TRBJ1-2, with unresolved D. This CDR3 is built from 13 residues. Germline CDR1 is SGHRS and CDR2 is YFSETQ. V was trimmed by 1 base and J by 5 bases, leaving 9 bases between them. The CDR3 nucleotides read TGCGCCAGCAGCTTGAGGTCGGAATATGGCTACACCTTC. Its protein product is CASSLRSEYGYTF.

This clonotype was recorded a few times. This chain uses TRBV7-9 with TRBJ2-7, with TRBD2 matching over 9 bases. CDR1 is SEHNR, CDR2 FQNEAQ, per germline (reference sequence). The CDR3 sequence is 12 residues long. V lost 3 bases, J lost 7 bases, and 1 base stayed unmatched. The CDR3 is CASSFSGSEQYF. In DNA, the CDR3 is TGTGCCAGCAGCTTTAGCGGGAGTGAGCAGTACTTC.

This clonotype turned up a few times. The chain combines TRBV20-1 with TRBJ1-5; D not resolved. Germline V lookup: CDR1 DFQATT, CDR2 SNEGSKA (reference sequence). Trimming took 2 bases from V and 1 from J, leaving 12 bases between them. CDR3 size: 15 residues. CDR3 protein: CSARYAGNSNQPQHF. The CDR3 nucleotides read TGCAGTGCTAGATACGCAGGAAACAGCAATCAGCCCCAGCATTTT.

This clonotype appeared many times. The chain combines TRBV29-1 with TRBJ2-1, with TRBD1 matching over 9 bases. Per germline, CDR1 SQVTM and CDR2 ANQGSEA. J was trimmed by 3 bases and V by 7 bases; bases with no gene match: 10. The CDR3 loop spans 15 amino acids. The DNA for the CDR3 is TGCAGCGCAACTGACGGGACAGGGCTCTACAATGAGCAGTTCTTC. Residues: CSATDGTGLYNEQFF.

CDR3 residues: CASSLEVAGYNEQFF. The CDR3 bases are TGTGCCAGCAGCTTAGAGGTAGCAGGGTACAATGAGCAGTTCTTC. The chain uses TRBV11-2 and TRBJ2-1, with D possibly being TRBD1 (5 bases). V was trimmed by 0 bases and J by 4 bases, leaving 10 bases between them. The CDR3 contains 15 residues. The germline V gene has CDR1 SGHAT and CDR2 FQNNGV.

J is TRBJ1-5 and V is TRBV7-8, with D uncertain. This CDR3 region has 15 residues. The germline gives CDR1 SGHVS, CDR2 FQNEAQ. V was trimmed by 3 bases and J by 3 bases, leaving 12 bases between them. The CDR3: CASSFVGGPNQPQHF. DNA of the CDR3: TGTGCCAGCAGCTTTGTGGGCGGACCCAATCAGCCCCAGCATTTT.

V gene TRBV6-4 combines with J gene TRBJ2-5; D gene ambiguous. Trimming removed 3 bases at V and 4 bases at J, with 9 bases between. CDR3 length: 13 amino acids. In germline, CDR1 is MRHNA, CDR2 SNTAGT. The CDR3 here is CASSEMASETQYF. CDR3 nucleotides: TGTGCCAGCAGTGAAATGGCATCAGAGACCCAGTACTTC.

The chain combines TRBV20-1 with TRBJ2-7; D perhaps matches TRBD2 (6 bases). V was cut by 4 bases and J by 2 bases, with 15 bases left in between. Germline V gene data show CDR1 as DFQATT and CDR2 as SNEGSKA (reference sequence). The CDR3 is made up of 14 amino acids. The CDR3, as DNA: TGCAGTGCTAACCCCCCGGGGGTTACCTACGAGCAGTACTTC. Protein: CSANPPGVTYEQYF.

The CDR3 loop is CASSFVGGWHNEQFF. The DNA of the CDR3 is TGTGCCAGCAGTTTTGTCGGAGGGTGGCACAATGAGCAGTTCTTC. The chain carries TRBV12-3 or TRBV12-4 and TRBJ2-1; possibly TRBD2 for D (6 bases). V lost 3 bases to trimming and J lost 5 bases, with 14 bases between them. The CDR3 covers 15 residues.

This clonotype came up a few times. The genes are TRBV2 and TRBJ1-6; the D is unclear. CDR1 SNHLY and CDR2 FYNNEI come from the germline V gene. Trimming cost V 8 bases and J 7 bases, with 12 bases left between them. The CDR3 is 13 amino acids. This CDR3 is CASGTASNSPLHF. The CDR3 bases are TGTGCCAGCGGTACTGCGTCGAATTCACCCCTCCACTTT.

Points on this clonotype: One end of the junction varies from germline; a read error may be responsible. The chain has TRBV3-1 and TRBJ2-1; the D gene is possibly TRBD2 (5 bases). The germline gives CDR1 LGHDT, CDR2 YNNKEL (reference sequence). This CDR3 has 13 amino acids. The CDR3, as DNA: TGTGCCAGCAGCCAAGGTCCGGCGGGTTTCCCCCTCTTC. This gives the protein CASSQGPAGFPLF.

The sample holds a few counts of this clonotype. CDR3 sequence (DNA): TGCAGCGTCGTCCGCCCGGGAGCCGGGGATACGCAGTATTTT. It yields the protein CSVVRPGAGDTQYF. The chain employs TRBV29-1 and TRBJ2-3; a possible D gene is TRBD2 (6 bases). V was pared by 6 bases and J by 6 bases, with 19 bases between. This CDR3 contains 14 residues. Germline CDR1 SQVTM, CDR2 ANQGSEA.

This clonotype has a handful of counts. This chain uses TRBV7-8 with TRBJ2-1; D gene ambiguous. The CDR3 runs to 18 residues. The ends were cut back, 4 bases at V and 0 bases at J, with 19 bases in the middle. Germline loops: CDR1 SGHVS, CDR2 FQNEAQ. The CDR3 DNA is TGTGCCAGCAGCTCACGGACCAAAATTAAAAGCTCCTACAATGAGCAGTTCTTC. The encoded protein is CASSSRTKIKSSYNEQFF. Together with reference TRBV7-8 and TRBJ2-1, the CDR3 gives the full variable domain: GAGVSQSPRYKVAKRGQDVALRCDPISGHVSLFWYQQALGQGPEFLTYFQNEAQLDKSGLPSDRFFAERPEGSVSTLKIQRTQQEDSAVYLCASSSRTKIKSSYNEQFFGPGTRLTVL.